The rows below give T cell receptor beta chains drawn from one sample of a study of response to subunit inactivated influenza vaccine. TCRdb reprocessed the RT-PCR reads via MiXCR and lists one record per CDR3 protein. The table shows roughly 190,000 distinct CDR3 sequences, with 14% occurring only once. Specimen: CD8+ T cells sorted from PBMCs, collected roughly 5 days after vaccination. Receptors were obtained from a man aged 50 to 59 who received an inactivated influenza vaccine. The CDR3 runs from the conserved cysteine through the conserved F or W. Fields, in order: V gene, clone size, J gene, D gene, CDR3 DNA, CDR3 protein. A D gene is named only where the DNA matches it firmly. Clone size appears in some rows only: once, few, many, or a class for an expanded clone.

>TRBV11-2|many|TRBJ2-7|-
TGTGCCAGCAGCCTAGGGGGGTCTACCTACGAGCAGTACTTC
CASSLGGSTYEQYF
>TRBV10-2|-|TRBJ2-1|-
TGCGCCATCCTTCTCTCTCCGGGCCCCTTGAATTACAATGAGCAGTTCTTC
CAILLSPGPLNYNEQFF
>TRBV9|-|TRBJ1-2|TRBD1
TGTGCCAGCAGCGCGGGACAGGGGGGCCATGGCTACACCTTC
CASSAGQGGHGYTF
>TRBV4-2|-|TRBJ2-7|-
TGTGCCAGCAGCCAAGATCTAGGGATCCAACGGTCCCCCTACGAGCAGTACTTC
CASSQDLGIQRSPYEQYF
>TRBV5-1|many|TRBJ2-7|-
TGCGCCAGCAGCTTGGCCTCTGACTACGAGCAGTACTTC
CASSLASDYEQYF
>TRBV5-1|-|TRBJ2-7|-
TGCGCCAGCAGCTTGGAACAGGGACTTATCGAGCAGTACTTC
CASSLEQGLIEQYF
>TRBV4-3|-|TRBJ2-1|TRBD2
TGCGCCAGCAGCGCCAGCCTAGCGGGAGTCTACAATGAGCAGTTCTTC
CASSASLAGVYNEQFF
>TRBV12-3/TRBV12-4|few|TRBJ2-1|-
TGTGCCAGCAGTCTTAGGAAGTCCAATGAGCAGTTCTTC
CASSLRKSNEQFF
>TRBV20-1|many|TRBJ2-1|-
TGCAGTGCTAGGGACAGTTACAATGAGCAGTTCTTC
CSARDSYNEQFF
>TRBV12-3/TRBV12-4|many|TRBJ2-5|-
TGTGCCAGCACTCCCTCGGGGCGGGGCCAAGAGACCCAGTACTTC
CASTPSGRGQETQYF
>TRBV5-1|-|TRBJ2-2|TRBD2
TGCGCCAGCAGCTATAGCGGGGGGAGCACCGGGGAGCTGTTTTTT
CASSYSGGSTGELFF
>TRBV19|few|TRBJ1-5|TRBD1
TGTGCCAGTAGTTCCCCCGGGACAGGGGCCGCGCCCCAGCATTTT
CASSSPGTGAAPQHF
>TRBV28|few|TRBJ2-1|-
TGTGCCAGCAGTCCGGCCTGGAAGTACAATGAGCAGTTCTTC
CASSPAWKYNEQFF
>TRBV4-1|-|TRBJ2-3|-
TGCGCCAGCAGTCCCGGGATAGGGCCCACAGATACGCAGTATTTT
CASSPGIGPTDTQYF
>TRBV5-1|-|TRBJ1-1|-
TGCGCCAGCAGCTTGGTGCCACTGGCTGAAGCTTTCTTT
CASSLVPLAEAFF
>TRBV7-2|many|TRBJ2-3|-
TGTGCCAGCAGCGATGACTTGGCAGATACGCAGTATTTT
CASSDDLADTQYF
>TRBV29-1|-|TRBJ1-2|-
TGCAGCGTTGGTGGGTTGGGAGGGTACGGCTACACCTTC
CSVGGLGGYGYTF
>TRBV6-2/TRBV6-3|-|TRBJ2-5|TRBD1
TGTGCCAGCAGTTCCGGGACAGTACTAATGGAGACCCAGTACTTC
CASSSGTVLMETQYF
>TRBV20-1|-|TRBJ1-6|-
TGCAGTGCTAGAGATTTGCGGCCGGGGGCCCAAACAGGGACATCTCGATATAATTCACCCCTCCACTTT
CSARDLRPGAQTGTSRYNSPLHF
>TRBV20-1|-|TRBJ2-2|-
TGCAGTGCTCCCAGTCTAAATAAGGGTGTCACCGGGGAGCTGTTTTTT
CSAPSLNKGVTGELFF
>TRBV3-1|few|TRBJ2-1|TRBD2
TGTGCCAGCAGCCAAACTAGCGGGAGTTACAATGAGCAGTTCTTC
CASSQTSGSYNEQFF
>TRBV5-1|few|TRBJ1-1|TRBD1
TGCGCCAGCAGGCCGGGGGGACAGGGATGGACTGAAGCTTTCTTT
CASRPGGQGWTEAFF
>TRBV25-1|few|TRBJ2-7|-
TGTGCAGCAGATGGGGGAAACGAGCAGTACTTC
CAADGGNEQYF
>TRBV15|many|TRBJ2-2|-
TGTGCCACCAGCAGAGCCCTCACCGGGGAGCTGTTTTTT
CATSRALTGELFF
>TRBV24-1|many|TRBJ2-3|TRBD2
TGTGCCACCAGTGACCCCAATCAAGCGGGAGGGAGAAATACGCAGTATTTT
CATSDPNQAGGRNTQYF
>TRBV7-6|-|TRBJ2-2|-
TGTGCCAGCAGCTTATGGGCCGGGGAGCTGTTTTTT
CASSLWAGELFF
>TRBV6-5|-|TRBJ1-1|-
TGTGCCAGCAGTTACTCTCGGGGGGCACACACTGAAGCTTTCTTT
CASSYSRGAHTEAFF
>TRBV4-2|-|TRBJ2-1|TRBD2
TGTGCCAGCAGCCACCCCGGGACTAACCCTGATGAGCAGTTCTTC
CASSHPGTNPDEQFF
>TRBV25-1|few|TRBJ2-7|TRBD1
TGTGCCAGCAGGAGGACAGGGGACTACGAGCAGTACTTC
CASRRTGDYEQYF
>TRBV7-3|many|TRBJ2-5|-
TGTGCCAGCAGCCGGGCCCGGTGGGAGACCCAGTACTTC
CASSRARWETQYF
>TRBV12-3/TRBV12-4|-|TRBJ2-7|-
TGTGCCAGCACTTTCGAAGCCCCCTCTTTATACGAGCAGTACTTC
CASTFEAPSLYEQYF
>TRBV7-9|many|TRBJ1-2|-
TGTGCCAGCAGCTTATCAGGGACTGACTATGGCTACACCTTC
CASSLSGTDYGYTF
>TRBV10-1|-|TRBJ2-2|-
TGCGCCAGCAGTGAGTCGGGGAACACCGGGGAGCTGTTTTTT
CASSESGNTGELFF
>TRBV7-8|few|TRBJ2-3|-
TGTGCCAGCAGTCACGGTTCAGATACGCAGTATTTT
CASSHGSDTQYF
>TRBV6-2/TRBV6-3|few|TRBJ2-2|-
TGTGCCAGCAGTCCCACGCAGGGGTACACCGGGGAGCTGTTTTTT
CASSPTQGYTGELFF
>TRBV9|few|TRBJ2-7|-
TGTGCCAGCAGCCCCTCCGGCGCGTTAAGCTACGAGCAGTACTTC
CASSPSGALSYEQYF